Listed below are T cell receptor beta chains from one sample, sequenced in a study of blood T cells in healthy people across ages. Via MiXCR, TCRdb re-called the 5' RACE reads, giving one row per CDR3 protein. The repertoire consists of hundreds of thousands of distinct CDR3 sequences, with roughly 21% occurring once and the leading ten covering 3.5% to 4%. Sequencing was performed on blood. These receptors all stem from a man between 65 and 80 years old in good health. Each CDR3 is given without its conserved first and last residue. The D gene is left open where the match is weak.

j_call v_call d_call cdr3_aa
TRBJ1-4 TRBV6-5 TRBD1 ASSLTGGRANEKLF
TRBJ2-5 TRBV18 . ASSPQRLETQY
TRBJ1-4 TRBV20-1 TRBD1 SATGQGRNEKLF
TRBJ1-2 TRBV5-6 TRBD1 ASSPDRVNSNYGYT
TRBJ2-7 TRBV28 . ASTPRGQERTYEQY
TRBJ2-2 TRBV7-2 TRBD2 ASSPVEKRGNTGELF
TRBJ2-6 TRBV5-5 . ASSGRQSSGANVLT
TRBJ1-4 TRBV28 . ASSLQTVATNEKLF
. TRBV9 TRBD2 ASSPRREGMSEQF
TRBJ2-1 TRBV20-1 TRBD1 SARESTGRRDEQF
TRBJ2-7 TRBV28 TRBD2 AILKTASGRAEQY
TRBJ2-1 TRBV9 TRBD2 ASSPDPGLAGGVYNEQF
TRBJ2-7 TRBV3-1 TRBD1 ASSQARTGVSYEQY
. TRBV25-1 . ASSEYNYEQY
TRBJ2-1 TRBV9 TRBD2 ASSGRGTFGASGTHNEQF
TRBJ2-5 TRBV5-1 . ASSLAGALEYEQH
TRBJ1-3 TRBV28 TRBD1 ASGTAKDTIY
TRBJ2-2 TRBV5-1 . ASSPGWNTGELF
TRBJ1-4 TRBV11-2 TRBD1 ASSLVGTATNEKLF
. TRBV21-1 . ASDNLPVYEQY
TRBJ2-7 TRBV5-1 . ASSLVPGVDYEQY
. TRBV25-1 TRBD1 ASSTPGQQETQY
TRBJ2-1 TRBV7-2 TRBD2 ASSPQGLAGSSYNEQF
TRBJ2-1 TRBV20-1 . SAREQNEQF
TRBJ2-7 TRBV9 TRBD1 ASRGFLAYEQY
. TRBV20-1 . SARSAGSSRNEQF
TRBJ2-2 TRBV18 TRBD2 ASSPSYWTSTQGNTGELF
TRBJ2-5 TRBV29-1 TRBD2 SVDAGEETQY
TRBJ2-7 TRBV29-1 . SVAVGVPYEQY
TRBJ2-4 TRBV12-3/TRBV12-4 TRBD1 ASSLGTGGGNIQY
. TRBV2 . ASGLKTVQF
. TRBV18 . ASSPGASVYNEQF
TRBJ2-7 TRBV18 . ASSPPIHTSSYEQY
TRBJ2-3 TRBV7-3 TRBD2 AGSLTTSSGMGTQY
TRBJ1-2 TRBV19 . ASSLGLKQHHFGYT
TRBJ1-1 TRBV3-1 . ASSQEMGFNTEAF
TRBJ2-1 TRBV28 . ASSLVTGTTNEQF
TRBJ2-1 TRBV28 . ASSSLRRNYNEQF
TRBJ1-4 TRBV28 . ASSLPGTAVNEKLF
TRBJ2-7 TRBV29-1 TRBD1 SVRGQTGPSKPYEQY
TRBJ2-7 TRBV4-3 TRBD1 ASSQDLEGAREQY
TRBJ2-5 TRBV20-1 TRBD2 SAPGLAGGTMETQY
TRBJ2-5 TRBV10-3 TRBD1 AISAGRGSETQY
TRBJ2-4 TRBV27 . ASSATGTVLAKNIQY
TRBJ2-1 TRBV4-1 TRBD1 ASSQGTGDTYNEQF
TRBJ1-1 TRBV7-8 . ASSLEGSYTEAF
TRBJ2-5 TRBV20-1 TRBD1 SATGRGSNQETQY
TRBJ2-1 TRBV12-3/TRBV12-4 . ASSVSLAQGLNEQF
TRBJ2-7 TRBV6-1 TRBD1 ASNHRGSYEQY
TRBJ2-3 TRBV7-8 TRBD2 ASRILAGEAGDTQY
TRBJ2-3 TRBV27 . ASSLSGGRYISTDTQY
TRBJ2-1 TRBV4-1 . ASSQDRGSTSYNEQF
TRBJ2-7 TRBV20-1 TRBD2 SAREASGSTYEQY
TRBJ2-5 TRBV6-6 TRBD1 ASSITGTGGRETQY
TRBJ2-1 TRBV15 TRBD2 ATSGLAGVSRRNEQF
. TRBV7-9 . ASSFGLKNEQF
TRBJ2-2 TRBV18 . ASPTGTTNTGELF
. TRBV6-1 . ASSEEWNEQF
TRBJ1-4 TRBV2 . ASSDRTLGEKLF